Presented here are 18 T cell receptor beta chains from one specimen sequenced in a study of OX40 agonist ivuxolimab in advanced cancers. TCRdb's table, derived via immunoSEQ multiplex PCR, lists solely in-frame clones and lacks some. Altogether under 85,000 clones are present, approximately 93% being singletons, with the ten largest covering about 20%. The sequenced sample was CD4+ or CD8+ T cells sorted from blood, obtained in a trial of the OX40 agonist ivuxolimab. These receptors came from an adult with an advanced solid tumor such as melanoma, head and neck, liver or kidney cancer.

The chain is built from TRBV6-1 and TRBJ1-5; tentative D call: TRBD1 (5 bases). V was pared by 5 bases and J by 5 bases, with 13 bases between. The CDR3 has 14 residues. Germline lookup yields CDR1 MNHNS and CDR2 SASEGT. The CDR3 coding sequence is TGTGCCAGCAGTCCTGACAGAGCGCATCAGCCCCAGCATTTT. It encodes CASSPDRAHQPQHF.

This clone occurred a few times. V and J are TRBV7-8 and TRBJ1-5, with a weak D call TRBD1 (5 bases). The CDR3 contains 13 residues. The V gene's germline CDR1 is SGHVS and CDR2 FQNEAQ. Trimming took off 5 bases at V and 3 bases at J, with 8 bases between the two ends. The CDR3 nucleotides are TGTGCCAGCAGCCATGGGGCCAATCAGCCCCAGCATTTT. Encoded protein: CASSHGANQPQHF.

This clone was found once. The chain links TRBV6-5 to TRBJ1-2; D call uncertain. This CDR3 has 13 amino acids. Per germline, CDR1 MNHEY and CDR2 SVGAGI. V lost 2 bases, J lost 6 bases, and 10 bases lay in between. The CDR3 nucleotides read TGTGCCAGCAGTTACCGCGGCCCTCATGGCTACACCTTC. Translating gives CASSYRGPHGYTF.

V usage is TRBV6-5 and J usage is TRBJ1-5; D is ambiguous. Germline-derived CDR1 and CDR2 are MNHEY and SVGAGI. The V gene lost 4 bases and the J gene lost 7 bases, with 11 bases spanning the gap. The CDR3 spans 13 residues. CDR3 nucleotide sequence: TGTGCCAGCAGTTTTAGAGGGAACCAGCCCCAGCATTTT. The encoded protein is CASSFRGNQPQHF.

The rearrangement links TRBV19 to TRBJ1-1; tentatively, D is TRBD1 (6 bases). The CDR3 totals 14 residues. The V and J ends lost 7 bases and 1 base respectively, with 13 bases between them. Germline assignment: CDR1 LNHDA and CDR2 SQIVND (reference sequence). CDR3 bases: TGTGCCAGTAACCGTCACAGGGAGAACACTGAAGCTTTCTTT. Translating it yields CASNRHRENTEAFF. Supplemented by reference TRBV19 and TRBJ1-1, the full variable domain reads DGGITQSPKYLFRKEGQNVTLSCEQNLNHDAMYWYRQDPGQGLRLIYYSQIVNDFQKGDIAEGYSVSREKKESFPLTVTSAQKNPTAFYLCASNRHRENTEAFFGQGTRLTVV.

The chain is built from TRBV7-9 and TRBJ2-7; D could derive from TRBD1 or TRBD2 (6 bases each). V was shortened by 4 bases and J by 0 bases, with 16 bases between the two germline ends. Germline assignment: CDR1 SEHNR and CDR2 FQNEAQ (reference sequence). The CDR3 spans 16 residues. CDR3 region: CASSSYREATSYEQYF. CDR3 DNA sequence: TGTGCCAGCAGCTCCTACAGGGAGGCTACCTCCTACGAGCAGTACTTC.

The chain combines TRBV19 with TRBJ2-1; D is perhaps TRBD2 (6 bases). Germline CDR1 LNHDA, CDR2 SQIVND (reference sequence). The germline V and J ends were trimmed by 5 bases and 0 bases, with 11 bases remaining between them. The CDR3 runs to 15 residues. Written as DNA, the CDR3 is TGTGCCAGTAGTCTCACTAGCTACTCCTACAATGAGCAGTTCTTC. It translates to CASSLTSYSYNEQFF.

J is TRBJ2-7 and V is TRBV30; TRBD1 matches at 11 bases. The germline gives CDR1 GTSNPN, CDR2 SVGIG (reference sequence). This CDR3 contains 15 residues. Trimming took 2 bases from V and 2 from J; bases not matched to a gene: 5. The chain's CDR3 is CAWSRRGQGAYEQYF. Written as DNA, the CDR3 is TGTGCCTGGAGTCGCCGGGGACAGGGGGCCTACGAGCAGTACTTC.

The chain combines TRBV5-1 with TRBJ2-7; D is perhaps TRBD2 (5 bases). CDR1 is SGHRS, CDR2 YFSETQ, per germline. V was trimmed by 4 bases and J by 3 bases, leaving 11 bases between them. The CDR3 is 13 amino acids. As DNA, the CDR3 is TGCGCCAGCAGCGAGGGCCTCAGCTACGAGCAGTACTTC. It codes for CASSEGLSYEQYF.

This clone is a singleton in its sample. CDR3 nucleotides: TGTGCCAGCAGCCCTCGGGGGGAGGGGAACTATGGCTACACCTTC. This sequence encodes CASSPRGEGNYGYTF. The V and J genes are TRBV5-5 and TRBJ1-2, with D maybe TRBD1 (5 bases). V was clipped by 4 bases and J by 2 bases, with 15 bases between them. The length of the CDR3 is 15 residues. From germline, CDR1 is SGHKS and CDR2 YYEKEE (reference sequence).

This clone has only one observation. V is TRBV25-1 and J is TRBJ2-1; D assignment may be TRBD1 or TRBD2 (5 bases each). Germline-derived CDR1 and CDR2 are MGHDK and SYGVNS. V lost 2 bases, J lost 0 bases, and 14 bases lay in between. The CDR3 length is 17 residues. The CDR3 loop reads CASSERIGTGSYNEQFF. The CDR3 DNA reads TGTGCCAGCAGTGAAAGGATAGGGACGGGCTCCTACAATGAGCAGTTCTTC.

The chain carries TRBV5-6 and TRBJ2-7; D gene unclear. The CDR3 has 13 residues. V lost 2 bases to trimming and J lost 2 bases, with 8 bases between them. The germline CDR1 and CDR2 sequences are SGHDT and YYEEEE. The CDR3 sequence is CASSFTDTYEQYF. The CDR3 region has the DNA TGTGCCAGCAGCTTTACCGACACCTACGAGCAGTACTTC.

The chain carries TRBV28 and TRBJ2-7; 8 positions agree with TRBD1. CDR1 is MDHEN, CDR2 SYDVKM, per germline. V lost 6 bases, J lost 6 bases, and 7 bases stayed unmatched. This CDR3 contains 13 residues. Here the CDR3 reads CASSHRGVLEQYF. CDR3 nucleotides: TGTGCCAGCAGCCACAGGGGGGTACTCGAGCAGTACTTC. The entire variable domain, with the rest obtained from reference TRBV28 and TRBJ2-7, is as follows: DVKVTQSSRYLVKRTGEKVFLECVQDMDHENMFWYRQDPGLGLRLIYFSYDVKMKEKGDIPEGYSVSREKKERFSLILESASTNQTSMYLCASSHRGVLEQYFGPGTRLTVT.

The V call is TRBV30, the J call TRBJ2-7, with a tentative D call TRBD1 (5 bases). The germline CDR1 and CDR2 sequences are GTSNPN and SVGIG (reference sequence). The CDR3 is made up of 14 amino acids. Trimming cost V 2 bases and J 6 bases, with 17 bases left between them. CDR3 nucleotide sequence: TGTGCCTGGAGTCCCCGAGGTCCAGGGATCGAGCAGTACTTC. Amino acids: CAWSPRGPGIEQYF.

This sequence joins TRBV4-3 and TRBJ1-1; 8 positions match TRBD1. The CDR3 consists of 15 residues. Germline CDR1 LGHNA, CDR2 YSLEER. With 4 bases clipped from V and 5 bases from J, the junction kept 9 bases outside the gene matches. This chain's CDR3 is CASSPYSTGGTEAFF. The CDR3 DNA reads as TGCGCCAGCAGCCCGTATTCCACAGGGGGGACTGAAGCTTTCTTT.

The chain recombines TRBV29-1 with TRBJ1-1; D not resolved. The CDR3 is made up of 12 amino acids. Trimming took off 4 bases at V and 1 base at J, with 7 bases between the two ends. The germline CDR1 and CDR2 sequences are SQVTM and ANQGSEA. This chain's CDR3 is CSVGQRNTEAFF. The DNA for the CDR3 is TGCAGCGTTGGGCAGCGGAACACTGAAGCTTTCTTT.

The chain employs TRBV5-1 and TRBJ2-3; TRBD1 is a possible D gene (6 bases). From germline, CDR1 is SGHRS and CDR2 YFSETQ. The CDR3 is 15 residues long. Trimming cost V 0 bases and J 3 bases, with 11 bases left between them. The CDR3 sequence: CASSLEGVTTDTQYF. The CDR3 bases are TGCGCCAGCAGCTTGGAGGGGGTAACGACAGATACGCAGTATTTT.

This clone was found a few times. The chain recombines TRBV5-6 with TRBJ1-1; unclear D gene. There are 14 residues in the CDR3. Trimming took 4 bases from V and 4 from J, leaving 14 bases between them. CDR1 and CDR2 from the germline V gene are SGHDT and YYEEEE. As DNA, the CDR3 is TGTGCCAGCAGCCCGCGCGGTTCGCGCACTGAAGCTTTCTTT. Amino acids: CASSPRGSRTEAFF. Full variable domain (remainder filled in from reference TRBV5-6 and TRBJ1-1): DAGVTQSPTHLIKTRGQQVTLRCSPKSGHDTVSWYQQALGQGPQFIFQYYEEEERQRGNFPDRFSGHQFPNYSSELNVNALLLGDSALYLCASSPRGSRTEAFFGQGTRLTVV.